A selection of T cell receptor beta chains follows, all from one sample in a study of cytomegalovirus exposure and HLA in healthy donors. TCRdb's copy holds only in-frame clones and misses some; the assay was immunoSEQ multiplex PCR. The sample has over 100,000 clones, about 70% seen once; the top ten hold 7.3%. The sequenced sample consisted of PBMCs. The source is a male donor in good health and CMV-seronegative. CDR3s include the opening cysteine and the closing phenylalanine or tryptophan. The D gene is left open where the match is weak. Size is omitted from some rows. Given values are once, few, many or a class for expanded clones.

>TRBD1|TRBV5-1|16|NA|TRBJ1-2
CASSLSPTGGFYGYTF
TGCGCCAGCAGCCTATCACCGACAGGGGGCTTCTATGGCTACACCTTC
>TRBD2|TRBV28|17|few|TRBJ2-7
CASSLRTSGSVRYEQYF
TGTGCCAGCAGTTTACGGACTAGCGGGAGTGTTAGGTACGAGCAGTACTTC
>TRBD2|TRBV5-6|13|NA|TRBJ2-4
CASSLAGENIQYF
TGTGCCAGCAGCTTAGCGGGGGAAAACATTCAGTACTTC
>TRBD1|TRBV6-1|14|NA|TRBJ1-2
CASSVGTDNYGYTF
TGTGCCAGCAGTGTGGGGACAGATAACTATGGCTACACCTTC
>TRBD2|TRBV5-1|14|NA|TRBJ2-5
CASSFTSGKETQYF
TGCGCCAGCAGCTTCACTAGCGGGAAAGAGACCCAGTACTTC
>TRBD1|TRBV28|14|NA|TRBJ1-1
CASSSTGGASAAFF
TGTGCCAGCAGTTCGACAGGGGGCGCATCGGCAGCTTTCTTT
>NA|TRBV6-1|15|once|TRBJ2-6
CASRERGSGANVLTF
TGTGCCAGCAGAGAAAGGGGCTCTGGGGCCAACGTCCTGACTTTC
>NA|TRBV7-9|13|NA|TRBJ1-1
CASSLWEDTEAFF
TGTGCCAGCAGCTTATGGGAGGACACTGAAGCTTTCTTT
>TRBD1|TRBV5-1|14|NA|TRBJ1-1
CASSQWTGNTEAFF
TGCGCCAGCAGCCAGTGGACAGGTAACACTGAAGCTTTCTTT
>TRBD1|TRBV4-3|15|NA|TRBJ2-2
CASSPGDRVGGELFF
TGCGCCAGCAGCCCGGGCGACAGGGTGGGCGGGGAGCTGTTTTTT
>NA|TRBV6-6|14|NA|TRBJ2-2
CASNYGGAVGELFF
TGTGCCAGCAACTACGGCGGGGCGGTCGGGGAGCTGTTTTTT
>TRBD1|TRBV6-5|16|NA|TRBJ1-4
CASSYSSTGANEKLFF
TGTGCCAGCAGTTACTCGTCGACAGGGGCTAATGAAAAACTGTTTTTT
>NA|TRBV16|12|NA|TRBJ2-4
CATGGAKNIQYF
TGTGCCACCGGAGGGGCCAAAAACATTCAGTACTTC
>NA|TRBV7-2|15|NA|TRBJ2-7
CASSLVLQGAEEQYF
TGTGCCAGCAGCTTAGTACTTCAAGGGGCGGAGGAGCAGTACTTC
>NA|TRBV7-9|15|NA|TRBJ1-4
CASSIPQGLNEKLFF
TGTGCCAGCAGCATACCGCAAGGACTTAATGAAAAACTGTTTTTT
>NA|TRBV6-1|17|NA|TRBJ1-5
CASSGSGGGRGNQPQHF
TGTGCCAGCAGTGGCAGTGGCGGGGGGCGAGGCAATCAGCCCCAGCATTTT
>TRBD1|TRBV19|14|NA|TRBJ2-7
CASRPGQGPYEQYF
TGTGCCAGTAGACCGGGACAGGGTCCCTACGAGCAGTACTTC
>TRBD1|TRBV5-6|15|NA|TRBJ2-7
CASSSLDRDHDEQYF
TGTGCCAGCAGCTCCCTTGACAGGGATCACGACGAGCAGTACTTC
>TRBD1|TRBV5-4|13|NA|TRBJ2-5
CASSPDRGETQYF
TGTGCCAGCAGTCCTGACAGGGGCGAGACCCAGTACTTC
>NA|TRBV10-1|10|NA|TRBJ2-1
CASRYTEQFF
TGCGCCAGCAGGTACACTGAGCAGTTCTTC
>TRBD2|TRBV9|16|once|TRBJ2-2
CASSPGGGSWTGELFF
TGTGCCAGCAGCCCGGGGGGGGGTTCGTGGACCGGGGAGCTGTTTTTT
>TRBD2|TRBV27|15|NA|TRBJ2-3
CASSLLSGSGDTQYF
TGTGCCAGCAGTTTACTCAGCGGGAGTGGAGATACGCAGTATTTT
>NA|TRBV30|14|NA|TRBJ1-2
CAWTPFRLESGYTF
TGTGCCTGGACCCCCTTCAGACTTGAGAGTGGCTACACCTTC
>TRBD1|TRBV6-4|12|NA|TRBJ1-1
CASRTGVTEAFF
TGTGCCAGCAGGACAGGGGTCACTGAAGCTTTCTTT
>NA|TRBV30|14|NA|TRBJ1-5
CAWSSLVLKQPQHF
TGTGCCTGGTCCTCCCTAGTTTTAAAACAGCCCCAGCATTTT
>NA|TRBV28|14|NA|TRBJ2-7
CASPYQAERAEQYF
TGTGCCAGCCCCTACCAGGCCGAACGAGCCGAGCAGTACTTC
>NA|TRBV7-2|15|NA|TRBJ2-1
CASSQNPPASDEQFF
TGTGCCAGCAGTCAAAACCCGCCCGCGAGCGATGAGCAGTTCTTC
>TRBD1|TRBV2|12|NA|TRBJ2-5
CAGQGDQEAQYF
TGTGCCGGTCAGGGGGACCAAGAGGCCCAGTACTTC
>NA|TRBV27|15|NA|TRBJ2-3
CASRGAAFFTDTQYF
TGTGCCAGCAGAGGGGCAGCCTTCTTCACAGATACGCAGTATTTT